This TCR beta chain originates from a study of shared clonotypes between healthy human individuals. Across the whole study: The study drew on a couple of women and three men aged 18 to 49 as donors.

This clone was seen once. Its antigen is currently unknown. Germline trimming cut 2 bases from V and 5 bases from J; bases unmatched to any gene: 5. Germline values: CDR1 ENHRY, CDR2 SYGVKD. The CDR3 contains 15 residues. Findings and limits, study-wide: Exclusively blood specimens were collected; tissue repertoires likely differ.

Clones were sequenced by immunoSEQ multiplex PCR, and TCRdb holds only the in-frame ones, with some missing. The sample consists of some 1 million clones, roughly 80% of them appearing once. Only Caucasian adults living in Nashville, Tennessee served as donors. CD4+ cell separation produced CD45RA+ naive and CD45RA-negative memory subsets. The chain recombines TRBV10-3 with TRBJ2-5; 10 bases are shared with TRBD2. The receptor was isolated from a man aged 18 to 30 in good health. The specimen was memory CD4+ T cells sorted from blood. Subset described: CD45RA-negative fraction. The CDR3 nucleotides read TGTGCCATCAGTGAGGCTAGCGGGGGATGGGAGACCCAGTACTTC. This translates into CAISEASGGWETQYF.